Below are 22 T cell receptor beta chains sequenced from a single sample in a study of blood T cell repertoires in COVID-19 (dated by TCRdb to 2018 to 2020). The method was the immunoSEQ multiplex PCR assay. This is the immuneACCESS table as TCRdb keeps it, with only in-frame sequences that have V and J called. A part of the clones is gone; compared with another copy, unresolved V genes explain less than half, and the rest is unexplained. For this sample there are about 220,000 clones; less than 90% appear just once. The ten most abundant clones make up 20% of the sample. Sequencing was performed on peripheral blood. Source of these receptors: a man aged 25-45 years with active or convalescent COVID-19.

V and J are TRBV2 and TRBJ2-5; 8 bases agree with TRBD2. This CDR3 contains 14 residues. The ends lost 6 bases at V and 2 bases at J; junction bases unmatched: 5. CDR1 is SNHLY, CDR2 FYNNEI, per germline. The CDR3 loop reads CASRGLDWQETQYF. The CDR3 DNA follows: TGTGCCAGCAGGGGACTAGATTGGCAAGAGACCCAGTACTTC.

CDR3: CATSEPGGHQPQHF. The DNA for the CDR3 is TGTGCCACCAGTGAACCAGGGGGCCATCAGCCCCAGCATTTT. The V call is TRBV24-1, the J call TRBJ1-5; 8 bases line up with TRBD1. Germline CDR1 is KGHDR and CDR2 is SFDVKD. CDR3 length equals 14 residues. J was trimmed by 5 bases and V by 4 bases; bases with no gene match: 3.

The rearrangement uses TRBV4-3 and TRBJ2-5; D not certain. The CDR3 spans 15 residues. The germline V gene encodes CDR1 LGHNA and CDR2 YSLEER. Trimming left V 3 bases short and J 1 base short, with 12 bases between. The CDR3, as DNA: TGCGCCAGCAGCCAGGGCACCGGCCCCCAAGAGACCCAGTACTTC. Translation gives CASSQGTGPQETQYF.

The gene calls are TRBV5-1 and TRBJ1-1, with D possibly matching TRBD1 (6 bases). Germline V gives CDR1 SGHRS, CDR2 YFSETQ. The CDR3 is 13 amino acids. V dropped 1 base and J dropped 4 bases, with 8 bases sitting between them. The CDR3 loop reads CASSLRGSTEAFF. In DNA, the CDR3 is TGCGCCAGCAGCTTGAGGGGGAGCACTGAAGCTTTCTTT.

The chain recombines TRBV2 with TRBJ2-6; 10 positions match TRBD2. CDR3 size: 16 residues. V shed 6 bases, J shed 1 base, and the junction held 3 bases outside the gene matches. Germline CDR1 reads SNHLY; CDR2 reads FYNNEI. DNA for the CDR3: TGTGCCAGCAGGCTAGCGGGAGAGTCTGGGGCCAACGTCCTGACTTTC. Translating it yields CASRLAGESGANVLTF.

The chain carries TRBV25-1 and TRBJ2-2, with TRBD1 matching over 7 bases. V trimming: 3 bases; J trimming: 1 base; junction bases outside the gene matches: 2. The CDR3 sequence is 15 residues long. Germline CDR1 MGHDK, CDR2 SYGVNS. CDR3 amino acids: CASSDYRGNTGELFF. The CDR3 DNA sequence: TGTGCCAGCAGTGATTACAGGGGGAACACCGGGGAGCTGTTTTTT.

J is TRBJ2-5 and V is TRBV6-5; TRBD2 is a possible D gene (6 bases). V was clipped by 6 bases and J by 4 bases, with 18 bases between them. Germline V gene lookup returns CDR1 MNHEY and CDR2 SVGAGI. This CDR3 has 15 residues. The CDR3 bases are TGTGCCAGCAGAACCCCAAGAGGAGGGGCAGAGACCCAGTACTTC. It codes for CASRTPRGGAETQYF.

The chain links TRBV27 to TRBJ1-2, with D maybe TRBD1 (5 bases). Per the germline V gene, CDR1 is MNHEY and CDR2 is SMNVEV (reference sequence). The V end was cut by 2 bases, the J end by 5 bases, with 9 bases between. The CDR3 length is 13 residues. The CDR3 region has the DNA TGTGCCAGCAGTTTAAGTGACAGATATGGCTACACCTTC. Its translation: CASSLSDRYGYTF.

The chain links TRBV2 to TRBJ2-7; TRBD1 is a possible D gene (5 bases). The germline V gene encodes CDR1 SNHLY and CDR2 FYNNEI. Trimming took 6 bases from V and 5 from J, leaving 5 bases between them. The CDR3 consists of 10 residues. The CDR3 loop reads CASRQDEQYF. The DNA for the CDR3 is TGTGCCAGCAGACAGGACGAGCAGTACTTC.

The genes are TRBV18 and TRBJ2-7, with D possibly matching TRBD1 (6 bases). CDR1 is KGHSH and CDR2 is LQKENI in the germline V gene. Between the trimmed V and J ends, which lost 3 bases and 3 bases, there was a span of 15 bases. This CDR3 region has 15 residues. CDR3 sequence reads: CASSPSLGGSYEQYF. CDR3 sequence (DNA): TGTGCCAGCTCACCCTCCTTAGGGGGAAGCTACGAGCAGTACTTC.

This clone was observed once. V gene TRBV7-2 combines with J gene TRBJ2-7; D unclear. The CDR3 is made up of 13 amino acids. The germline V gene has CDR1 SGHTA and CDR2 FQGNSA. Trimming removed 2 bases at V and 3 bases at J, with 8 bases between. CDR3 sequence: CASSLLQSYEQYF. In DNA form, the CDR3 reads TGTGCCAGCAGCTTATTACAAAGCTACGAGCAGTACTTC.

CDR3 loop: CASSPRAIGLAGDTQYF. Here the CDR3 DNA reads TGTGCCAGCAGCCCGCGCGCAATTGGACTAGCGGGCGATACGCAGTATTTT. V and J are TRBV4-2 and TRBJ2-3; 11 nucleotides line up with TRBD2. There are 17 residues in the CDR3. With 4 bases clipped from V and 6 bases from J, the junction kept 12 bases outside the gene matches. Looked up from germline, CDR1 is LGHNA and CDR2 is YNFKEQ.

The CDR3 nucleotides read TGCGCCAGCAGCTTCGGGACAGGGATGAACACTGAAGCTTTCTTT. Amino acid sequence: CASSFGTGMNTEAFF. This chain connects TRBV5-1 to TRBJ1-1; 9 bases match TRBD1. Germline loops: CDR1 SGHRS, CDR2 YFSETQ. CDR3 length: 15 residues. V was clipped by 2 bases and J by 0 bases; unmatched bases: 2.

The rearrangement uses TRBV19 and TRBJ1-5, with D perhaps TRBD1 (5 bases). CDR1 LNHDA and CDR2 SQIVND come from the germline V gene (reference sequence). Trimming cost V 0 bases and J 8 bases, with 17 bases left between them. This CDR3 is 16 amino acids long. CDR3 coding DNA: TGTGCCAGTAGTATAGATTGGGGGAGGCGGGAAAAGCCCCAGCATTTT. Amino acids: CASSIDWGRREKPQHF.

The DNA of the CDR3 is TGCGCCAGCAGCCAACTAGCGGGGAACTACGAGCAGTACTTC. It translates to CASSQLAGNYEQYF. The chain has TRBV4-1 and TRBJ2-7; TRBD2 matches at 9 bases. This CDR3 is built from 14 residues. The V segment lost 2 bases and the J segment 3 bases; nucleotides outside the gene matches: 2. Germline V gene sequence: CDR1 MGHRA, CDR2 YSYEKL.

The chain employs TRBV19 and TRBJ1-5; TRBD1 might be the D (6 bases). Deletions cut 5 bases from V and 1 base from J, with 12 bases between. The CDR3 extends over 15 amino acids. CDR1 is LNHDA and CDR2 is SQIVND in the germline V gene (reference sequence). CDR3 region: CASSPEGVSNQPQHF. The CDR3 DNA follows: TGTGCCAGTAGTCCCGAGGGGGTCAGCAATCAGCCCCAGCATTTT. Full variable domain (remainder filled in from reference TRBV19 and TRBJ1-5): DGGITQSPKYLFRKEGQNVTLSCEQNLNHDAMYWYRQDPGQGLRLIYYSQIVNDFQKGDIAEGYSVSREKKESFPLTVTSAQKNPTAFYLCASSPEGVSNQPQHFGDGTRLSIL.

This rearrangement joins TRBV11-2 to TRBJ2-1, with 7 bases fitting TRBD2. Per the germline V gene, CDR1 is SGHAT and CDR2 is FQNNGV. The ends lost 2 bases at V and 8 bases at J; junction bases unmatched: 9. There are 15 residues in the CDR3. The CDR3 loop is CASSLRAGNLDEQFF. CDR3 sequence (DNA): TGTGCCAGCAGCTTAAGAGCGGGGAACCTCGATGAGCAGTTCTTC.

The chain employs TRBV5-1 and TRBJ2-3, with 8 bases matching TRBD2. Germline assignment: CDR1 SGHRS and CDR2 YFSETQ. The CDR3 runs 16 residues. V was clipped by 0 bases and J by 2 bases; unmatched bases: 5. The CDR3 region is CASSLAHSGATDTQYF. In DNA form, the CDR3 reads TGCGCCAGCAGCTTGGCCCATAGCGGGGCCACAGATACGCAGTATTTT. Filled out from reference TRBV5-1 and TRBJ2-3, the complete variable domain reads KAGVTQTPRYLIKTRGQQVTLSCSPISGHRSVSWYQQTPGQGLQFLFEYFSETQRNKGNFPGRFSGRQFSNSRSEMNVSTLELGDSALYLCASSLAHSGATDTQYFGPGTRLTVL.

The chain couples TRBV7-2 to TRBJ2-5; D possibly corresponds to TRBD1 (6 bases). CDR1 SGHTA and CDR2 FQGNSA come from the germline V gene. The CDR3 is 16 residues long. Trimming cost V 0 bases and J 0 bases, with 11 bases left between them. The CDR3 DNA reads TGTGCCAGCAGCTTAGCGGGGACAACGAACCAAGAGACCCAGTACTTC. Translated, it gives CASSLAGTTNQETQYF.

This rearrangement joins TRBV5-1 to TRBJ1-1; 10 bases are shared with TRBD1. The CDR3 length is 14 residues. The ends lost 4 bases at V and 5 bases at J; junction bases unmatched: 5. Germline values: CDR1 SGHRS, CDR2 YFSETQ. CDR3 in amino acids: CASSQDRGNTEAFF. For the CDR3, the DNA is TGCGCCAGCAGCCAGGACAGGGGGAATACTGAAGCTTTCTTT.

This chain connects TRBV27 to TRBJ1-1; D uncertain. This CDR3 has 14 residues. Germline CDR1 is MNHEY and CDR2 is SMNVEV (reference sequence). With 6 bases removed from V and 4 bases from J, the gap between germline ends came to 15 bases. DNA of the CDR3: TGTGCCAGCAGGAGCGCGGGAAGGATCACTGAAGCTTTCTTT. This translates into CASRSAGRITEAFF.

With respect to this clone: The junction does not match germline at one end; this may be a read error. The chain joins TRBV11-2 to TRBJ1-2; D perhaps matches TRBD1 (6 bases). This CDR3 comprises 14 residues. The V gene's germline CDR1 is SGHAT and CDR2 FQNNGV. The CDR3 is CASSLDRTNYGYTF. For the CDR3, the DNA is TGTGCCAGCAGCCTAGACAGGACTAACTATGGCTACACCTTC.